This passage covers 25 T cell receptor beta chains from one sample sequenced in a study of T cells in Graves' hyperthyroidism and ophthalmopathy (dated by TCRdb to the late 2010s). Library preparation employed multiplex PCR. This sample was sequenced with an Illumina HiSeq 2000. Amplification of TCR beta CDR3 regions was carried out from RNA transcripts. The TCR CDR3 was subjected to a first round of RT-PCR using the HTBI primer set and the Qiagen OneStep RT-PCR kit. TCRdb took the public reads, trimmed them with fastp at Q25, ran MiXCR for clone calling and kept in-frame beta chains. Identical CDR3 proteins give one entry, which carries the most common genes and DNA. In all, the sample holds fewer than 450,000 distinct CDR3 sequences, and around 15% of those were seen once. The ten largest clones add up to around 27% of the sample. The specimen was blood. These TCRs come from a man in his fifties with Graves' ophthalmopathy.

This clonotype has a count of ten or more. The chain has TRBV29-1 and TRBJ2-3; D is possibly TRBD2 (6 bases). Germline CDR1 and CDR2: SQVTM and ANQGSEA. Trimming stripped 8 bases from V and 4 bases from J, with 10 bases between. CDR3 length: 11 amino acids. CDR3 sequence reads: CSTLAADTQYF. The CDR3 region has the DNA TGCAGCACGTTAGCGGCAGATACGCAGTATTTT.

This clonotype has just a few counts. At one boundary the junction diverges from the germline segment, which might be a read error. The J gene is TRBJ2-7, the V gene TRBV12-3 or TRBV12-4; TRBD2 agrees at 9 bases. This CDR3 is 16 amino acids long. The CDR3 coding sequence is TGTGCCTGCAGTTTCCCCAGCGCGGGAGGGCCGGGGGAGCAGTACTTC. Its protein is CACSFPSAGGPGEQYF.

This clonotype was seen repeatedly, ten times or more. The chain carries TRBV5-1 and TRBJ2-3; weak D call: TRBD2 (6 bases). The V end was cut by 6 bases, the J end by 2 bases, with 16 bases between. This CDR3 is 15 amino acids long. Germline V lookup: CDR1 SGHRS, CDR2 YFSETQ. The CDR3 protein is CASTLIAVPTDTQYF. The CDR3 bases are TGCGCCAGCACCCTCATAGCGGTTCCCACAGATACGCAGTATTTT. The whole variable domain, filled in from reference TRBV5-1 and TRBJ2-3, reads KAGVTQTPRYLIKTRGQQVTLSCSPISGHRSVSWYQQTPGQGLQFLFEYFSETQRNKGNFPGRFSGRQFSNSRSEMNVSTLELGDSALYLCASTLIAVPTDTQYFGPGTRLTVL.

The table lists this clonotype with a few counts. The rearrangement links TRBV10-1 to TRBJ2-7, with D hard to call. Trimming took off 8 bases at V and 6 bases at J, with 5 bases between the two ends. This CDR3 region has 9 residues. CDR1 is WNHNN, CDR2 SYGVQD, per germline (reference sequence). The CDR3 DNA reads as TGCGCCAGCTTACGCGAGCAGTACTTC. Its translation is CASLREQYF.

The chain joins TRBV2 to TRBJ1-3; D remains ambiguous. Trimming took 6 bases from V and 2 from J, leaving 11 bases between them. Germline-derived CDR1 and CDR2 are SNHLY and FYNNEI. This CDR3 has 14 amino acids. In DNA, the CDR3 is TGTGCCAGCAGCCCGGGGTCCGCTGGAAACACCATATATTTT. This translates into CASSPGSAGNTIYF.

V usage is TRBV5-1 and J usage is TRBJ1-1; D is undetermined. The V end lost 1 base, the J end lost 7 bases, and 14 bases lay between the germline ends. The CDR3 sequence is 14 residues long. Germline CDR1 and CDR2: SGHRS and YFSETQ. DNA of the CDR3: TGCGCCAGCAGCTTGAATGGGCAACCTAATGAAGCTTTCTTT. Protein sequence: CASSLNGQPNEAFF.

The sample holds many counts of this clonotype. This rearrangement joins TRBV15 to TRBJ2-3; tentative D call: TRBD1 (5 bases). This CDR3 comprises 15 residues. CDR1 and CDR2 from the germline V gene are LNHNV and YYDKDF (reference sequence). The germline V and J ends were trimmed by 0 bases and 4 bases, with 11 bases remaining between them. For the CDR3, the DNA is TGTGCCACCAGCAGAGATCCCAGGGCGGCAGATACGCAGTATTTT. Its protein product is CATSRDPRAADTQYF. Full variable domain (missing parts from reference TRBV15 and TRBJ2-3): DAMVIQNPRYQVTQFGKPVTLSCSQTLNHNVMYWYQQKSSQAPKLLFHYYDKDFNNEADTPDNFQSRRPNTSFCFLDIRSPGLGDTAMYLCATSRDPRAADTQYFGPGTRLTVL.

There are many counts of this clonotype. This chain connects TRBV20-1 to TRBJ1-1; D is unclear. Germline V gene lookup returns CDR1 DFQATT and CDR2 SNEGSKA (reference sequence). With 0 bases removed from V and 4 bases from J, the gap between germline ends came to 9 bases. There are 13 residues in the CDR3. The CDR3 DNA reads as TGCAGTGCTAGAGATCTGACTGCCACTGAAGCTTTCTTT. Its protein product is CSARDLTATEAFF.

This clonotype appeared many times. The chain carries TRBV12-3 or TRBV12-4 and TRBJ2-7; tentative D call: TRBD2 (5 bases). The CDR3 extends over 14 amino acids. V lost 5 bases to trimming and J lost 3 bases, with 14 bases between them. The CDR3 DNA follows: TGTGCCAGCAGTCCCGGACGGGAAAACTACGAGCAGTACTTC. As protein: CASSPGRENYEQYF.

At least ten counts were recorded for this clonotype. The chain employs TRBV3-1 and TRBJ1-2; D unresolved. The CDR3 totals 14 residues. The germline V and J ends were trimmed by 5 bases and 2 bases, with 12 bases remaining between them. CDR1 is LGHDT and CDR2 is YNNKEL in the germline V gene (reference sequence). CDR3 protein: CASSFGRANYGYTF. Here the CDR3 DNA reads TGTGCCAGCAGCTTCGGCCGAGCGAACTATGGCTACACCTTC.

The chain employs TRBV7-9 and TRBJ2-3; D is undetermined. Deletions cut 0 bases from V and 2 bases from J, with 6 bases between. Looked up from germline, CDR1 is SEHNR and CDR2 is FQNEAQ (reference sequence). The CDR3 consists of 14 residues. In DNA, the CDR3 is TGTGCCAGCAGCTTAGCCGCGATCACAGATACGCAGTATTTT. Amino acids: CASSLAAITDTQYF.

This clonotype was recorded at least ten times. The chain links TRBV28 to TRBJ1-5; TRBD1 aligns across 7 bases. Per germline, CDR1 MDHEN and CDR2 SYDVKM. The CDR3 extends over 16 amino acids. Trimming took 3 bases from V and 4 from J; bases not matched to a gene: 9. The CDR3 DNA sequence: TGTGCCAGCAGTTTTCTGGTGGCAGGGGGTAATCAGCCCCAGCATTTT. It specifies CASSFLVAGGNQPQHF.

This CDR3 is CASGGRINQQFF. In DNA, the CDR3 is TGTGCCAGCGGGGGGAGAATAAACCAGCAGTTCTTC. The chain couples TRBV6-1 to TRBJ2-1; weak D call: TRBD2 (6 bases). V lost 8 bases to trimming and J lost 11 bases, with 16 bases between them. The CDR3 runs 12 residues. CDR1 and CDR2 from the germline V gene are MNHNS and SASEGT.

The chain combines TRBV9 with TRBJ2-7; possible D gene TRBD2, 5 bases. The CDR3 extends over 17 amino acids. From germline, CDR1 is SGDLS and CDR2 YYNGEE. V was cut by 0 bases and J by 4 bases, with 20 bases left in between. The CDR3 DNA reads as TGTGCCAGCAGCGTAGATGATGGTTGGGGAGTCAGATACGAGCAGTACTTC. It is translated as CASSVDDGWGVRYEQYF. Full variable domain (outside the CDR3, taken from reference TRBV9 and TRBJ2-7): DSGVTQTPKHLITATGQRVTLRCSPRSGDLSVYWYQQSLDQGLQFLIQYYNGEERAKGNILERFSAQQFPDLHSELNLSSLELGDSALYFCASSVDDGWGVRYEQYFGPGTRLTVT.

This clonotype was recorded many times. V gene TRBV7-8 combines with J gene TRBJ1-1; D call uncertain. V was trimmed by 1 base and J by 4 bases, leaving 13 bases between them. This CDR3 is built from 15 residues. CDR1 SGHVS and CDR2 FQNEAQ come from the germline V gene. CDR3 in DNA: TGTGCCAGCAGCTTAGGGGTAGGTGGAGGCACTGAAGCTTTCTTT. Translating gives CASSLGVGGGTEAFF.

The CDR3 region is CASSLGAPSFTDTQYF. The CDR3, as DNA: TGTGCCAGCAGCTTGGGGGCGCCATCCTTCACAGATACGCAGTATTTT. The V gene is TRBV5-6, the J gene TRBJ2-3; D unclear. The CDR3 consists of 16 residues. In germline, CDR1 is SGHDT, CDR2 YYEEEE. V gave up 0 bases and J gave up 2 bases, with 13 bases separating them.

Many counts were recorded for this clonotype. The V call is TRBV29-1, the J call TRBJ2-3, with 8 bases that match TRBD1. Unmatched junction bases numbered 2, after V lost 3 bases and J lost 0 bases. This CDR3 has 14 amino acids. Germline V gives CDR1 SQVTM, CDR2 ANQGSEA. CDR3 sequence (DNA): TGCAGCGTTGACAGGGGGCTTAGCACAGATACGCAGTATTTT. It codes for CSVDRGLSTDTQYF.

This clonotype appeared once. This chain links TRBV7-8 with TRBJ2-1; 13 bases are a match to TRBD2. This CDR3 has 17 residues. Germline-derived CDR1 and CDR2 are SGHVS and FQNEAQ. J gave up 7 bases and V 3 bases, and 9 bases lay outside the gene matches. The chain's CDR3 is CASSLAPGLAGTNEQFF. The CDR3 DNA reads TGTGCCAGCAGCTTGGCCCCGGGACTAGCGGGAACTAATGAGCAGTTCTTC.

Of note for this clonotype: A much more abundant neighbour one base away suggests this may be a read error. CDR3 region: CASSYRDRAGGYTF. The CDR3, as DNA: TGTGCCAGCAGCTACCGGGACAGGGCGGGCGGCTACACCTTC. V usage is TRBV3-1 and J usage is TRBJ1-2; 9 nucleotides agree with TRBD1. The germline V gene has CDR1 LGHDT and CDR2 YNNKEL (reference sequence). CDR3 length: 14 residues. Trimming removed 5 bases from V and 8 bases from J; junction bases left unmatched: 9.

The table lists this clonotype with many counts. This rearrangement joins TRBV7-2 to TRBJ1-1, with TRBD1 identical over 7 bases. V lost 1 base, J lost 10 bases, and 12 bases stayed unmatched. This CDR3 has 15 amino acids. Germline-derived CDR1 and CDR2 are SGHTA and FQGNSA. This CDR3 reads CASSLGVGQGVRAFF. CDR3 nucleotide sequence: TGTGCCAGCAGCTTAGGGGTGGGGCAGGGGGTTCGAGCTTTCTTT.

This clonotype was found many times. The rearrangement joins TRBV7-3 to TRBJ2-7, with D tentatively TRBD2 (5 bases). Between the trimmed V and J ends, which lost 0 bases and 5 bases, there was a span of 17 bases. CDR3 length: 16 amino acids. Germline-derived CDR1 and CDR2 are SGHTA and FQGTGA. In nucleotides, the CDR3 is TGTGCCAGCAGCTTAACGGGTGCGGAGCGGCCCCACGAGCAGTACTTC. Its protein product is CASSLTGAERPHEQYF.

This clonotype was detected only a few times. V usage is TRBV5-5 and J usage is TRBJ1-4; 8 bases are a match to TRBD1. CDR1 and CDR2 (germline): SGHKS, YYEKEE (reference sequence). The CDR3 spans 15 residues. V shed 2 bases, J shed 13 bases, and the junction held 13 bases outside the gene matches. The CDR3 nucleotides read TGTGCCAGCAGCTTACTTTCACAGGGGGGGATAGGACTGTTTTTT. Its translation: CASSLLSQGGIGLFF.

This clonotype has a count of ten or more. The genes are TRBV12-3 or TRBV12-4 and TRBJ2-7; weak D call: TRBD1 (5 bases). The CDR3 is made up of 14 amino acids. Trimming left V 6 bases short and J 1 base short, with 13 bases between. CDR3 DNA: TGTGCCAGCAGCCAAGGAAGGGGTTCCTACGAGCAGTACTTC. Residues: CASSQGRGSYEQYF.

This clonotype was recorded at least ten times. The V call is TRBV7-9, the J call TRBJ2-1; 10 bases map to TRBD1. Looked up from germline, CDR1 is SEHNR and CDR2 is FQNEAQ (reference sequence). Germline trimming cut 4 bases from V and 13 bases from J; bases unmatched to any gene: 16. The CDR3 has 16 amino acids. CDR3 protein: CASSSPKWDRGVYQFF. DNA for the CDR3: TGTGCCAGCAGCTCGCCGAAATGGGACAGGGGAGTGTATCAGTTCTTC.

This clonotype was seen many times. The J gene is TRBJ2-7, the V gene TRBV10-3; TRBD2 matches at 13 bases. The CDR3 spans 15 residues. Germline V gene data show CDR1 as ENHRY and CDR2 as SYGVKD. Trimming cost V 3 bases and J 2 bases; bases outside gene matches: 1. The CDR3 here is CAISEGTSGAYEQYF. The CDR3 DNA reads as TGTGCCATCAGTGAAGGGACTAGCGGGGCCTACGAGCAGTACTTC.